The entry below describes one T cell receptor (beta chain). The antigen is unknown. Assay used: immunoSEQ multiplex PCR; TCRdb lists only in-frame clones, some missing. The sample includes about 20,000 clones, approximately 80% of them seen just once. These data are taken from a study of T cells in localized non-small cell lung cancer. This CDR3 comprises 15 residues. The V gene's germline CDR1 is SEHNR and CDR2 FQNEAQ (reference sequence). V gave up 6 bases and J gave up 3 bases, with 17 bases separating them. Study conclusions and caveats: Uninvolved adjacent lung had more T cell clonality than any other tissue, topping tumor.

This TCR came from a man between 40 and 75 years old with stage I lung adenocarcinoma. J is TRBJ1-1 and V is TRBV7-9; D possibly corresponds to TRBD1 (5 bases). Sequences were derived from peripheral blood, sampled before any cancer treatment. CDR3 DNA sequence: TGTGCCAGCAGTTACGGGGCTCTGAGGGACACTGAAGCTTTCTTT. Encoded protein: CASSYGALRDTEAFF.